This TCR beta chain originates from a study of sequential checkpoint blockade in melanoma (dated by TCRdb to between 2018 and 2021). Broadly, across the study: Patients were randomized 1:1 to first-line nivolumab followed by ipilimumab (arm A) or ipilimumab followed by nivolumab (arm B). Around 22 patients had matched tumor biopsies taken before treatment and at week 13, after single-agent nivolumab (arm A) or ipilimumab (arm B). DNA from over 75 pretreatment melanoma tumor samples was subjected to TCRbeta immunosequencing. Maintenance nivolumab came after both trial sequences. Roughly 80% of the matched tumor biopsy pairs taken before and after treatment were from the same lesion.

TCRbeta CDR3 regions were immunosequenced from genomic DNA with the immunoSEQ Assay. Before high-throughput sequencing, genomic DNA was amplified using bias-controlled multiplex PCR. The paper's processing steps were these. To quantify the absolute abundance of each unique TCRbeta CDR3 region, the sequences were collapsed and filtered. Clonality, defined as 1 minus Pielou's evenness, was calculated using only productive rearrangements. Tumor T-cell fraction was computed by normalizing TCRbeta template counts to usable DNA, estimated from several housekeeping genes. A previously published method was used to identify clones whose frequencies were significantly greater in on-treatment samples than in baseline samples. TCRdb stores this immuneACCESS table with in-frame sequences only. Part of the clones is absent; in the studies checked, under half of the shortfall reflects unresolved V genes, and no reason is known for the rest. That table furnishes V, J and clone size, whereas the DNA furnished D and trimming. The sample contains about 19,000 clones, 60% to 75% of them found a single time. The ten largest clones represent around 5% of the sample.

Reading the label with the study, this specimen's treatment or condition is: randomized to nivolumab then ipilimumab (arm A) or the reverse (arm B). No trial patient had received prior DNA-damaging chemotherapy. Samples were obtained from patients with melanoma enrolled in CheckMate 064, a randomized, open-label phase II trial of sequential checkpoint blockade. Genomic DNA from formalin-fixed paraffin-embedded (FFPE) tissue samples was used for tumor TCR sequencing. The CDR3 covers 13 residues, taking in both the cysteine and the phenylalanine. The kept DNA is CDR3 alone, 39 bases in frame from the first base. A distance of 10 bases separates the germline ends of V and J, which lose 6 bases and 2 bases respectively. General study outcomes and caveats: In the nivolumab-first arm (arm A), an association was found between pretreatment tumor TIL clonality and response (P = .04). Tumor T-cell fraction and clonality correlated with PD-L1 staining and CD8+ T-cell counts but not with mutational load. Patients whose tumor T-cell fraction and clonality increased by week 13 were about 30 times more likely to achieve clinical benefit. The response-prediction model combining TCR metrics and mutation burden needs validation in larger, independent patient cohorts. Within-arm analyses of tumor T-cell fraction were limited by small sample sizes and reduced statistical power.

For this clone: What this receptor recognizes is not known. The input lacks base qualities; no much larger clone sits a single base away.

This specimen consisted of tumor tissue (inferred from file names), obtained from a patient given nivolumab and ipilimumab in sequence. The clonotype comes from a human donor with melanoma. The chain was built from TRBV23-1 and TRBJ2-5; the D gene is unclear. Being an ORF, TRBV23-1 has a function that is uncertain. The CDR3 protein is CASSFLPQETQYF. The DNA reads TGCGCCAGCAGCTTTCTCCCACAAGAGACCCAGTACTTC.